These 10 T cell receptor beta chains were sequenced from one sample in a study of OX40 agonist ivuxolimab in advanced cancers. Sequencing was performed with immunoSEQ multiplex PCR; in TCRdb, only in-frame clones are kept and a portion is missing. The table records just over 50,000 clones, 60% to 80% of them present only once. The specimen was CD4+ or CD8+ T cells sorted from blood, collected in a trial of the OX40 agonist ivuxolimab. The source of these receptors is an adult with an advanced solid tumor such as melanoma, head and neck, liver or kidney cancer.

This CDR3 reads CASSLGRWGNQPQHF. The CDR3 nucleotides read TGTGCCAGCAGTTTGGGCAGGTGGGGTAATCAGCCCCAGCATTTT. This chain links TRBV28 with TRBJ1-5, with D uncertain. The CDR3 is 15 amino acids. V was trimmed by 3 bases and J by 4 bases, leaving 13 bases between them. The germline V gene has CDR1 MDHEN and CDR2 SYDVKM.

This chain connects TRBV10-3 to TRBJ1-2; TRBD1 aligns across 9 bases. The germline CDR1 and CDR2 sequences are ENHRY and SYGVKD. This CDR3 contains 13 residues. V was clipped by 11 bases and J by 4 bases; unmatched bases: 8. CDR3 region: CALGGQGTYGYTF. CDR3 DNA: TGTGCCCTAGGAGGACAGGGGACCTATGGCTACACCTTC.

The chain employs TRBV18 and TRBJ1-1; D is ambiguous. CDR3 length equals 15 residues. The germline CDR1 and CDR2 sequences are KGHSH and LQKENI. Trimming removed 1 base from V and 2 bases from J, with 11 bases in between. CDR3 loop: CASSPRLDRNTEAFF. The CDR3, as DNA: TGTGCCAGCTCACCACGATTGGATAGAAACACTGAAGCTTTCTTT.

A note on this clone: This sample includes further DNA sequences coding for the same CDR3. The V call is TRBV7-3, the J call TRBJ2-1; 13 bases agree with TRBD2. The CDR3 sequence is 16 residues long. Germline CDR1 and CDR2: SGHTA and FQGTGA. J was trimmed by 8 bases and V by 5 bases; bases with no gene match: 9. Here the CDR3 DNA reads TGTGCCAGCAGCGCGTCCGGGACTAGCGGGAATGATGAGCAGTTCTTC. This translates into CASSASGTSGNDEQFF.

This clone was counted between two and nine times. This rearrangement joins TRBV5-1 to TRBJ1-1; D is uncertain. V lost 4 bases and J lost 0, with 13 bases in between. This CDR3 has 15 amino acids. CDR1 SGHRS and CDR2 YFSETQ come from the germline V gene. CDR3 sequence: CASSVDKWMNTEAFF. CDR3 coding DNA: TGCGCCAGCAGCGTAGATAAATGGATGAACACTGAAGCTTTCTTT.

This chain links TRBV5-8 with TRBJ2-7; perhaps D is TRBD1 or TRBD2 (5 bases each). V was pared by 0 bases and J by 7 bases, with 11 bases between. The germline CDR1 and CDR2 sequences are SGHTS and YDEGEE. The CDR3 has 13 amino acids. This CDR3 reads CASSLAGRHEQYF. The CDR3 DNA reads TGTGCCAGCAGCTTGGCAGGGAGACATGAGCAGTACTTC. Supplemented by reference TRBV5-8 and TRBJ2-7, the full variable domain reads EAGVTQSPTHLIKTRGQQATLRCSPISGHTSVYWYQQALGLGLQFLLWYDEGEERNRGNFPPRFSGRQFPNYSSELNVNALELEDSALYLCASSLAGRHEQYFGPGTRLTVT.

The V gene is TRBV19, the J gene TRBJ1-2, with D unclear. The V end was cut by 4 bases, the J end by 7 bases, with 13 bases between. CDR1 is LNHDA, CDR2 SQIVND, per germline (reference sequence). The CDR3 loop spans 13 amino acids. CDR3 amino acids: CASSTARVLGYTF. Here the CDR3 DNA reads TGTGCCAGTAGTACCGCGCGGGTTCTTGGCTACACCTTC. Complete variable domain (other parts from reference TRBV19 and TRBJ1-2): DGGITQSPKYLFRKEGQNVTLSCEQNLNHDAMYWYRQDPGQGLRLIYYSQIVNDFQKGDIAEGYSVSREKKESFPLTVTSAQKNPTAFYLCASSTARVLGYTFGSGTRLTVV.

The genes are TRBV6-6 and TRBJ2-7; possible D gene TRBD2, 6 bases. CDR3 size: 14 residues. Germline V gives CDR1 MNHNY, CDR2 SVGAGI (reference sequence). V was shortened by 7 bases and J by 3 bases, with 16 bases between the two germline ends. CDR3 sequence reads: CASTRDGRGYEQYF. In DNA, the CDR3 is TGTGCCAGCACCAGGGACGGGAGAGGCTACGAGCAGTACTTC.

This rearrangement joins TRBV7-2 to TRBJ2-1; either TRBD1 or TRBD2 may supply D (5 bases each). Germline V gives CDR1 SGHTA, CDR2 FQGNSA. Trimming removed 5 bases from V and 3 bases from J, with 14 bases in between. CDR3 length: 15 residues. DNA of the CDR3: TGTGCCAGCAGCGACGACTATCAGGGCTACAATGAGCAGTTCTTC. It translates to CASSDDYQGYNEQFF.

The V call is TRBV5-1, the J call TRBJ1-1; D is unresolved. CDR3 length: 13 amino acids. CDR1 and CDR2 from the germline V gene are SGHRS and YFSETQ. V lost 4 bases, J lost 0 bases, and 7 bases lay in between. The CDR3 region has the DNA TGCGCCAGCAGCCTCGGGGTGAACACTGAAGCTTTCTTT. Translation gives CASSLGVNTEAFF.